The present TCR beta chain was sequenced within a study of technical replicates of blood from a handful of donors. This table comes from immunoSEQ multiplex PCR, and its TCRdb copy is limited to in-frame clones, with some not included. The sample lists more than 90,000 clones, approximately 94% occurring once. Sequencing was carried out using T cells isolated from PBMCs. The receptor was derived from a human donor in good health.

For the CDR3, the DNA is TGTGCCAGCAGCTCCCTAGCGGGAGGGAACACCGGGGAGCTGTTTTTT. Translating gives CASSSLAGGNTGELFF. The V and J genes are TRBV7-9 and TRBJ2-2; 11 nucleotides agree with TRBD2. The CDR3 covers 16 residues. Germline-derived CDR1 and CDR2 are SEHNR and FQNEAQ (reference sequence). V shed 4 bases and J 1 base; nucleotides not matched to a gene: 2.